This T cell receptor (beta chain) stems from a study of cytomegalovirus exposure and HLA in healthy donors. Study-wide results and caveats: Within an earlier analysis, most TCR beta V segments proved productive either about 90% or about 30% of the time. As a later analysis revealed, the rate of TCR association differed by HLA locus, with DRB1 most and HLA-C fewest.

A remark on this clone: Its target is not known.

This CDR3 has 12 amino acids. CDR1 and CDR2 from the germline V gene are LNHDA and SQIVND (reference sequence). The V gene lost 5 bases and the J gene lost 2 bases, with 7 bases spanning the gap. 13 Jbeta primers and 60 Vbeta primers were used for the PCR. As originally analysed: A later analysis tallied roughly 77 million unique TCR beta chains, about 11 million of them shared. Profiling relied on immunoSEQ multiplex PCR, and the TCRdb table lists in-frame clones only, not all of them. V and J calls and clone size are those listed in that table; D and trimming were worked out from the DNA. The table shows some 100,000 clones, with roughly 79% occurring only once.

V is TRBV19 and J is TRBJ2-7; maybe TRBD1 (6 bases). The sample was PBMCs. This sequence was found in a woman aged 50 to 60 in good health and CMV-seropositive. The CDR3 spells CASSQGTYEQYF. The DNA of the CDR3 is TGTGCCAGTAGTCAGGGGACCTACGAGCAGTACTTC.